The sequence of this T cell receptor (beta chain) was determined in a study of shared clonotypes between healthy human individuals. Study-wide results and caveats: The naive CD4 repertoires of several donors were compared, and 5% to 6.5% of clonotypes were shared.

Original analysis: Junction-only immunoSEQ data arrived without quality scores, meaning filtering differed. The data were produced by immunoSEQ multiplex PCR, yet TCRdb's version contains in-frame clones alone and is incomplete. The V and J calls and clone size were taken over from that table, and D and trimming were inferred from the DNA. This table has 850,000 to 1,200,000 clones, about 75% appearing once. CDR3 length: 14 amino acids. From germline, CDR1 is LNHDA and CDR2 SQIVND (reference sequence). Deletions cut 0 bases from V and 5 bases from J, with 7 bases between. Comments on this clone: Its antigen is still unknown.

Sequenced: memory CD4+ T cells sorted from blood. Subset specified: CD45RA-negative fraction. This TCR came from a man aged 18 to 29 in good health. The chain couples TRBV19 to TRBJ2-2; D is unresolved. The CDR3 nucleotides are TGTGCCAGTAGTATAGATAAAGGTACCGGGGAGCTGTTTTTT. Its protein product is CASSIDKGTGELFF.